This TCR beta chain appears in the sequencing data of a study of cytomegalovirus exposure and HLA in healthy donors. Trimming shortened V by 2 bases and J by 0 bases, and 8 bases separated the two germline ends. The CDR3 sequence is 15 residues long. The germline CDR1 and CDR2 sequences are SNHLY and FYNNEI. PCR was performed using 60 Vbeta and 13 Jbeta primers. Profiling relied on immunoSEQ multiplex PCR, and the TCRdb table lists in-frame clones only, not all of them. Among about 70,000 clones listed, 86% were seen once. This sequence joins TRBV2 and TRBJ1-5, with no clear D. This clonotype was sampled from a woman in her twenties or thirties in good health and CMV-seronegative. Material: PBMCs. The CDR3 coding sequence is TGTGCCAGCAGTGAAAGACTGTATAGCAATCAGCCCCAGCATTTT. It specifies CASSERLYSNQPQHF.